Each of the 12 T cell receptor beta chains below was sequenced from the same sample in a study of blood T cell repertoires in COVID-19. The method was immunoSEQ multiplex PCR; TCRdb's version includes in-frame clones alone and lacks a portion of them. This sample yields 130,000 to 150,000 clones, of which 85% to 90% are seen a single time; 37% belongs to the top ten. Sample: peripheral blood. The receptors come from a middle-aged man who had recovered from COVID-19.

CDR3 DNA: TGTGCCAGCAGCTCTCCAGTTTGGACTAGCGGCCCCTACGAGCAGTACTTC. It encodes CASSSPVWTSGPYEQYF. J is TRBJ2-7 and V is TRBV11-2, with 10 bases that match TRBD2. Germline V gene lookup returns CDR1 SGHAT and CDR2 FQNNGV. The J segment lost 2 bases and the V segment lost 4 bases, leaving 11 bases of the junction unmatched. This CDR3 has 17 amino acids.

The gene calls are TRBV19 and TRBJ2-7, with TRBD1 identical over 7 bases. The V and J ends lost 5 bases and 3 bases, in that order; junction bases with no gene match: 10. Per the germline V gene, CDR1 is LNHDA and CDR2 is SQIVND (reference sequence). This CDR3 spans 15 amino acids. The CDR3 coding sequence is TGTGCCAGTAGTGCCCGGGACAGTACTTTCTACGAGCAGTACTTC. It codes for CASSARDSTFYEQYF. Drawing the rest from reference TRBV19 and TRBJ2-7, the complete variable domain is DGGITQSPKYLFRKEGQNVTLSCEQNLNHDAMYWYRQDPGQGLRLIYYSQIVNDFQKGDIAEGYSVSREKKESFPLTVTSAQKNPTAFYLCASSARDSTFYEQYFGPGTRLTVT.

This chain uses TRBV19 with TRBJ1-1; D gene ambiguous. There are 14 residues in the CDR3. The V end was cut by 4 bases, the J end by 3 bases, with 12 bases between. Germline CDR1 is LNHDA and CDR2 is SQIVND (reference sequence). As DNA, the CDR3 is TGTGCCAGTAGTAGTCGGGGTGAATACACTGAAGCTTTCTTT. Protein product: CASSSRGEYTEAFF.

The rearrangement joins TRBV6-5 to TRBJ1-1; weak D call: TRBD1 (6 bases). The germline V and J ends were trimmed by 8 bases and 8 bases, with 12 bases remaining between them. The CDR3 is 11 amino acids. Germline CDR1 is MNHEY and CDR2 is SVGAGI. This chain's CDR3 is CASFRTEEAFF. The CDR3 DNA sequence: TGTGCCAGCTTCAGGACAGAGGAAGCTTTCTTT.

This chain uses TRBV5-8 with TRBJ1-1; TRBD1 agrees at 8 bases. CDR1 is SGHTS and CDR2 is YDEGEE in the germline V gene. The CDR3 covers 13 residues. Losses at the gene ends were 4 bases for V and 6 bases for J; bases not matched to a gene: 5. The CDR3 region is CASSKDRVSEAFF. The CDR3 nucleotides read TGTGCCAGCAGCAAGGACAGGGTATCTGAAGCTTTCTTT. Supplemented by reference TRBV5-8 and TRBJ1-1, the full variable domain reads EAGVTQSPTHLIKTRGQQATLRCSPISGHTSVYWYQQALGLGLQFLLWYDEGEERNRGNFPPRFSGRQFPNYSSELNVNALELEDSALYLCASSKDRVSEAFFGQGTRLTVV.

The rearrangement uses TRBV6-5 and TRBJ1-6; TRBD1 aligns across 7 bases. This CDR3 region has 15 residues. Germline assignment: CDR1 MNHEY and CDR2 SVGAGI. V lost 6 bases to trimming and J lost 7 bases; unmatched junction nucleotides: 9. CDR3 bases: TGTGCCAGCAGCCGCGACAGGGTAGGAAATTCACCCCTCCACTTT. This gives the protein CASSRDRVGNSPLHF.

The chain is built from TRBV5-6 and TRBJ2-3; a possible D gene is TRBD1 (5 bases). CDR1 SGHDT and CDR2 YYEEEE come from the germline V gene. This CDR3 spans 13 amino acids. V was trimmed by 0 bases and J by 4 bases, leaving 6 bases between them. The CDR3 region has the DNA TGTGCCAGCAGCTTGGTGGGGCCAGATACGCAGTATTTT. Its protein is CASSLVGPDTQYF. Full variable domain (outside the CDR3, taken from reference TRBV5-6 and TRBJ2-3): DAGVTQSPTHLIKTRGQQVTLRCSPKSGHDTVSWYQQALGQGPQFIFQYYEEEERQRGNFPDRFSGHQFPNYSSELNVNALLLGDSALYLCASSLVGPDTQYFGPGTRLTVL.

The chain couples TRBV27 to TRBJ2-7, with TRBD1 matching 8 bases. This CDR3 region has 17 residues. With V trimmed by 0 bases and J by 5 bases, 12 bases remained unmatched. Germline-derived CDR1 and CDR2 are MNHEY and SMNVEV (reference sequence). This chain's CDR3 is CASSLSGTGQGPHEQYF. CDR3 nucleotides: TGTGCCAGCAGTTTATCGGGGACAGGCCAGGGACCCCACGAGCAGTACTTC.

The V call is TRBV7-9, the J call TRBJ2-3; TRBD2 matches 8 bases. V was clipped by 1 base and J by 2 bases; unmatched bases: 2. CDR1 is SEHNR and CDR2 is FQNEAQ in the germline V gene (reference sequence). The CDR3 has 15 residues. The chain's CDR3 is CASSLGAGDTDTQYF. The CDR3 nucleotides are TGTGCCAGCAGCTTAGGAGCGGGGGACACAGATACGCAGTATTTT. The whole variable domain, filled in from reference TRBV7-9 and TRBJ2-3, reads DTGVSQNPRHKITKRGQNVTFRCDPISEHNRLYWYRQTLGQGPEFLTYFQNEAQLEKSRLLSDRFSAERPKGSFSTLEIQRTEQGDSAMYLCASSLGAGDTDTQYFGPGTRLTVL.

The V and J genes are TRBV7-9 and TRBJ2-1, with 9 bases aligning to TRBD2. This CDR3 has 17 residues. V lost 6 bases, J lost 0 bases, and 9 bases stayed unmatched. Germline CDR1 SEHNR, CDR2 FQNEAQ (reference sequence). DNA for the CDR3: TGTGCCAGCAGTCCTAAAGCTAGCGGGGACTCCTACAATGAGCAGTTCTTC. Its protein is CASSPKASGDSYNEQFF.

The rearrangement uses TRBV7-2 and TRBJ1-1; D ambiguous. Trimming stripped 5 bases from V and 5 bases from J, with 12 bases between. CDR3 length: 13 residues. CDR1 and CDR2 (germline): SGHTA, FQGNSA. The CDR3, as DNA: TGTGCCAGCAGCCTTCAATTCGGGACTGAAGCTTTCTTT. Its translation is CASSLQFGTEAFF.

V gene TRBV5-4 combines with J gene TRBJ2-7; D uncertain. Trimming took off 0 bases at V and 4 bases at J, with 11 bases between the two ends. CDR1 and CDR2 (germline): SGHNT, YYREEE (reference sequence). The CDR3 consists of 14 residues. CDR3 in DNA: TGTGCCAGCAGCTTGGGTGAACTATCATACGAGCAGTACTTC. It codes for CASSLGELSYEQYF.